Presented here are 30 T cell receptor beta chains from one specimen sequenced in a study of blood T cell repertoires in COVID-19. Measured with immunoSEQ multiplex PCR; TCRdb has only the in-frame clones, and not every one. The table includes about 250,000 clones, around 83% detected once. The specimen sequenced was peripheral blood. The receptors shown here come from a man in his forties with active or convalescent COVID-19.

V is TRBV11-2 and J is TRBJ1-4; tentative D call: TRBD1 (5 bases). V dropped 1 base and J dropped 0 bases, with 6 bases sitting between them. Germline CDR1 is SGHAT and CDR2 is FQNNGV. CDR3 length: 15 amino acids. The CDR3: CASSLGQTTNEKLFF. The CDR3 coding sequence is TGTGCCAGCAGCTTAGGACAGACAACTAATGAAAAACTGTTTTTT.

This rearrangement joins TRBV2 to TRBJ1-5, with 7 bases matching TRBD1. The CDR3 sequence is 14 residues long. Germline V gene lookup returns CDR1 SNHLY and CDR2 FYNNEI. V was pared by 4 bases and J by 9 bases, with 9 bases of the junction left unmatched. In DNA form, the CDR3 reads TGTGCCAGCAGTGCCCAAGGGGGCGAAAGGCCCCAGCATTTT. This encodes CASSAQGGERPQHF.

The V and J genes are TRBV5-1 and TRBJ2-7, with 9 bases identical to TRBD1. This CDR3 region has 15 residues. Germline CDR1 is SGHRS and CDR2 is YFSETQ. Trimming removed 4 bases from V and 0 bases from J; junction bases left unmatched: 5. The CDR3 sequence is CASSHLQGASYEQYF. The CDR3, as DNA: TGCGCCAGCAGCCACCTACAGGGGGCCTCCTACGAGCAGTACTTC.

The V call is TRBV30, the J call TRBJ1-2, with 8 bases fitting TRBD1. The ends lost 2 bases at V and 4 bases at J; junction bases unmatched: 6. Germline V gene data show CDR1 as GTSNPN and CDR2 as SVGIG (reference sequence). There are 14 residues in the CDR3. This chain's CDR3 is CAWSMGQEIYGYTF. Here the CDR3 DNA reads TGTGCCTGGAGTATGGGACAGGAAATCTATGGCTACACCTTC.

Here the CDR3 DNA reads TGCGCCAGCAGCTCTGGACAGGCGGATAATGAAAAACTGTTTTTT. This codes for CASSSGQADNEKLFF. The chain carries TRBV5-1 and TRBJ1-4, with 7 bases matching TRBD1. Germline V CDR1 and CDR2: SGHRS, YFSETQ. J gave up 4 bases and V 3 bases, and 6 bases lay outside the gene matches. CDR3 length: 15 residues.

The chain uses TRBV24-1 and TRBJ1-2, with 9 nucleotides matching TRBD1. The CDR3 totals 15 residues. Germline values: CDR1 KGHDR, CDR2 SFDVKD. After removal of 5 bases from V and 4 bases from J, the junction contained 7 bases not matched to a gene. The CDR3 nucleotides are TGTGCCACCAGTGGTCCGGGACAGGGCAGCTATGGCTACACCTTC. Protein: CATSGPGQGSYGYTF.

The rearrangement uses TRBV29-1 and TRBJ2-7; D possibly corresponds to TRBD2 (6 bases). The germline V gene has CDR1 SQVTM and CDR2 ANQGSEA. V was clipped by 7 bases and J by 5 bases, with 18 bases between them. This CDR3 has 13 residues. As DNA, the CDR3 is TGCAGCGCCATCCTCGTTGGAGGGAACGAGCAGTACTTC. Amino acid sequence: CSAILVGGNEQYF.

The rearrangement joins TRBV2 to TRBJ2-7, with 9 positions matching TRBD1. The V gene end was trimmed by 6 bases and the J gene end by 3 bases; junction bases not matched to a gene: 3. The CDR3 runs to 13 residues. Per germline, CDR1 SNHLY and CDR2 FYNNEI. The CDR3 DNA is TGTGCCAGCAGACGGACAGGGGACTACGAGCAGTACTTC. Its translation: CASRRTGDYEQYF.

This clone was counted only a few times. This chain joins TRBV12-3 or TRBV12-4 and TRBJ1-5; D unresolved. The CDR3 has 13 amino acids. V shed 7 bases and J shed 2 bases, with 9 bases lying between them. DNA for the CDR3: TGTGCCAGCACCTCAGCGGGCAATCAGCCCCAGCATTTT. Its translation: CASTSAGNQPQHF.

In its sample, this clone was seen once. The CDR3 sequence is CASSPVVMTEAFF. The CDR3 DNA sequence: TGTGCCAGCAGCCCGGTGGTGATGACTGAAGCTTTCTTT. V usage is TRBV7-9 and J usage is TRBJ1-1, with unresolved D. The CDR3 covers 13 residues. Trimming cost V 5 bases and J 5 bases, with 12 bases left between them. Germline CDR1 reads SEHNR; CDR2 reads FQNEAQ (reference sequence).

This clone was counted a single time. V is TRBV29-1 and J is TRBJ1-2; no definite D call. The ends were cut back, 7 bases at V and 8 bases at J, with 11 bases in the middle. CDR1 is SQVTM and CDR2 is ANQGSEA in the germline V gene. This CDR3 contains 10 residues. The CDR3 bases are TGCAGCGACCGACAAGACGGCTACACCTTC. This codes for CSDRQDGYTF.

The rearrangement links TRBV7-2 to TRBJ2-7; tentative D call: TRBD1 (5 bases). This CDR3 is 14 amino acids long. V gave up 5 bases and J gave up 0 bases, with 11 bases separating them. Germline lookup yields CDR1 SGHTA and CDR2 FQGNSA. The CDR3 region is CASSPRQSSYEQYF. The CDR3 nucleotides are TGTGCCAGCAGCCCACGACAGAGCTCCTACGAGCAGTACTTC.

The chain employs TRBV29-1 and TRBJ2-3; the match to TRBD2 covers 8 bases. Looked up from germline, CDR1 is SQVTM and CDR2 is ANQGSEA. The V gene end was trimmed by 3 bases and the J gene end by 5 bases; junction bases not matched to a gene: 7. CDR3 size: 14 residues. CDR3 protein: CSVEAGRAVDTQYF. CDR3 sequence (DNA): TGCAGCGTTGAGGCCGGGAGGGCCGTAGATACGCAGTATTTT.

This chain connects TRBV30 to TRBJ2-2; 9 bases line up with TRBD1. Germline V lookup: CDR1 GTSNPN, CDR2 SVGIG (reference sequence). The CDR3 runs to 16 residues. Unmatched junction bases numbered 8, after V lost 3 bases and J lost 3 bases. In nucleotides, the CDR3 is TGTGCCTGGAGGTACTTTGGGACAGGGTACACCGGGGAGCTGTTTTTT. Translation gives CAWRYFGTGYTGELFF.

The chain is built from TRBV12-3 or TRBV12-4 and TRBJ2-7, with 8 bases lining up with TRBD1. Trimming at V came to 6 bases and at J to 5 bases, leaving 6 bases not matched to a gene. CDR3 size: 13 residues. The CDR3 here is CASSHRGNDEQYF. CDR3 nucleotide sequence: TGTGCCAGCAGCCACAGGGGGAACGACGAGCAGTACTTC.

The rearrangement joins TRBV2 to TRBJ2-1; D is uncertain. Germline-derived CDR1 and CDR2 are SNHLY and FYNNEI. Trimming cost V 0 bases and J 4 bases, with 10 bases left between them. This CDR3 spans 15 amino acids. The CDR3 loop reads CASSEAAALYNEQFF. The CDR3, as DNA: TGTGCCAGCAGTGAAGCGGCGGCTCTATACAATGAGCAGTTCTTC.

The rearrangement joins TRBV18 to TRBJ2-7; 7 nucleotides align to TRBD1. V was pared by 3 bases and J by 3 bases, with 2 bases of the junction left unmatched. The CDR3 extends over 13 amino acids. Germline V gene lookup returns CDR1 KGHSH and CDR2 LQKENI. The CDR3 DNA reads TGTGCCAGCTCACCGGGGACAGACTACGAGCAGTACTTC. Translating it yields CASSPGTDYEQYF.

V is TRBV5-1 and J is TRBJ1-3; D remains unclear. This CDR3 is 13 amino acids long. V lost 7 bases to trimming and J lost 0 bases, with 8 bases between them. Germline loops: CDR1 SGHRS, CDR2 YFSETQ. The CDR3 DNA reads TGCGCCAGCTCGGGTTCCTCTGGAAACACCATATATTTT. This translates into CASSGSSGNTIYF.

The genes are TRBV5-1 and TRBJ2-7, with TRBD2 identical over 9 bases. The trim removed 0 bases at V and 6 bases at J, leaving 10 bases unmatched. The CDR3 loop spans 16 amino acids. CDR1 is SGHRS, CDR2 YFSETQ, per germline. The CDR3 sequence is CASSLAQLAGSVEQYF. CDR3 coding DNA: TGCGCCAGCAGCTTGGCCCAGCTAGCGGGATCGGTCGAGCAGTACTTC.

The chain is built from TRBV30 and TRBJ1-1; maybe TRBD1 (5 bases). V lost 0 bases and J lost 8, with 16 bases in between. There are 14 residues in the CDR3. Germline CDR1 GTSNPN, CDR2 SVGIG (reference sequence). Here the CDR3 reads CAWSVLGRAGEAFF. In DNA form, the CDR3 reads TGTGCCTGGAGTGTTTTAGGACGGGCAGGGGAAGCTTTCTTT.

This clone has just one count. This rearrangement joins TRBV29-1 to TRBJ1-2; the match to TRBD1 covers 7 bases. CDR1 and CDR2 (germline): SQVTM, ANQGSEA. V shed 4 bases and J 4 bases; nucleotides not matched to a gene: 3. The CDR3 spans 12 residues. CDR3 sequence reads: CSVVTGIYGYTF. The DNA for the CDR3 is TGCAGCGTTGTGACAGGGATCTATGGCTACACCTTC.

This chain uses TRBV5-4 with TRBJ1-4; weak D call: TRBD1 (5 bases). CDR1 and CDR2 from the germline V gene are SGHNT and YYREEE (reference sequence). The CDR3 is 16 residues long. V was pared by 4 bases and J by 5 bases, with 18 bases between. CDR3 nucleotide sequence: TGTGCCAGCAGCGGCGGGGGGTCAGGACCGAATGAAAAACTGTTTTTT. This translates into CASSGGGSGPNEKLFF.

V usage is TRBV11-3 and J usage is TRBJ2-3; TRBD1 aligns across 9 bases. CDR1 and CDR2 (germline): SGHNT, YENEEA. The CDR3 covers 17 residues. With 0 bases clipped from V and 2 bases from J, the junction kept 6 bases outside the gene matches. This chain's CDR3 is CASSLDRGTGITDTQYF. DNA for the CDR3: TGTGCCAGCAGCTTAGATCGGGGGACAGGGATCACAGATACGCAGTATTTT.

This clone appeared once. The same CDR3 also results from other DNA sequences found in this sample. The chain recombines TRBV9 with TRBJ1-2; D is unclear. The CDR3 loop spans 15 amino acids. Germline CDR1 SGDLS, CDR2 YYNGEE. Trimming took 0 bases from V and 1 from J, leaving 10 bases between them. The CDR3 DNA reads TGTGCCAGCAGCGTAGGTTCCGGTGGTAACTATGGCTACACCTTC. Its protein product is CASSVGSGGNYGYTF.

This chain uses TRBV11-3 with TRBJ1-4; possible D gene TRBD1, 6 bases. Between the trimmed V and J ends, which lost 5 bases and 7 bases, there was a span of 14 bases. Germline V gives CDR1 SGHNT, CDR2 YENEEA. This CDR3 has 14 amino acids. CDR3: CASSLGQSGEKLFF. The CDR3 DNA is TGTGCCAGCAGCCTAGGACAGTCGGGTGAAAAACTGTTTTTT.

This clone was seen only a few times. The chain employs TRBV11-1 and TRBJ1-1; 8 positions agree with TRBD1. There are 15 residues in the CDR3. Looked up from germline, CDR1 is SGHAT and CDR2 is FQDESV (reference sequence). The J segment lost 1 base and the V segment lost 3 bases, leaving 4 bases of the junction unmatched. Written as DNA, the CDR3 is TGTGCCAGCAGCTTCGGGACAGGCGGGAACACTGAAGCTTTCTTT. It yields the protein CASSFGTGGNTEAFF.

The chain carries TRBV15 and TRBJ2-1; D is uncertain. The CDR3 extends over 16 amino acids. The V and J ends lost 4 bases and 4 bases respectively, with 17 bases between them. Germline V lookup: CDR1 LNHNV, CDR2 YYDKDF (reference sequence). CDR3 protein: CATSNLGTARYNEQFF. In DNA, the CDR3 is TGTGCCACCAGCAACCTCGGAACGGCGAGGTACAATGAGCAGTTCTTC.

This CDR3 is CASSLQEADLNYGYTF. CDR3 DNA sequence: TGCGCCAGCAGCTTGCAAGAGGCAGACTTAAACTATGGCTACACCTTC. This rearrangement joins TRBV5-1 to TRBJ1-2; D unresolved. CDR1 is SGHRS and CDR2 is YFSETQ in the germline V gene. CDR3 length equals 16 residues. Trimming stripped 1 base from V and 2 bases from J, with 15 bases between.

The chain is built from TRBV14 and TRBJ2-5, with 7 bases that match TRBD2. The CDR3 extends over 13 amino acids. V lost 3 bases and J lost 5; bases outside the gene matches: 3. Germline lookup yields CDR1 SGHDN and CDR2 FVKESK. For the CDR3, the DNA is TGTGCCAGCAGCCAGAACGGGGGGGAGACCCAGTACTTC. Translated, it gives CASSQNGGETQYF.

This sequence joins TRBV5-1 and TRBJ1-2, with D tentatively TRBD1 (6 bases). Per the germline V gene, CDR1 is SGHRS and CDR2 is YFSETQ. The CDR3 runs 15 residues. The V and J ends lost 2 bases and 5 bases respectively, with 16 bases between them. The CDR3 region is CASSFGSTGQYGYTF. CDR3 DNA sequence: TGCGCCAGCAGCTTTGGATCAACTGGACAGTATGGCTACACCTTC.